A selection of T cell receptor beta chains follows, all from one sample in a study of cytomegalovirus exposure and HLA in healthy donors. Profiling relied on immunoSEQ multiplex PCR, and the TCRdb table lists in-frame clones only, not all of them. Here the sample spans under 35,000 clones, 40% to 50% being singletons. The sequenced sample was PBMCs. The receptors were gathered from a woman aged 45-60 years in good health and CMV-seronegative. CDR3s include the opening cysteine and the closing phenylalanine or tryptophan. A D gene is named only where the DNA matches it firmly. The size of a clone is reported for some rows only, either as once, few or many, or as a class for expanded clones.

>TRBJ1-2|TRBD1|.|TRBV6-1
TGTGCCAGCAGTGAAATGGTGACAGGGAGCCCAACCTTCTATGGCTACACCTTC
CASSEMVTGSPTFYGYTF
>TRBJ1-4|TRBD1|few|TRBV19
TGTGCCAGTAGCGACAGGGTGGATGAAAAACTGTTTTTT
CASSDRVDEKLFF
>TRBJ2-3|TRBD2|few|TRBV5-1
TGCGCCAGCAGACCAAGCGGGGGCCTCACAGATACGCAGTATTTT
CASRPSGGLTDTQYF
>TRBJ2-4|.|.|TRBV30
TGTGCCTGGAACAGGGTGGCAAACATTCAGTACTTC
CAWNRVANIQYF
>TRBJ1-2|.|few|TRBV18
TGTGCCAGCTCCGAAACCCAGGGCACGGGCTACACCTTC
CASSETQGTGYTF
>TRBJ1-4|.|.|TRBV2
TGTGCCAGCAGTGAGGGGAGGGGGAGGGGCGGTGAAAAACTGTTTTTT
CASSEGRGRGGEKLFF
>TRBJ2-3|.|.|TRBV5-1
TGCGCCAGCAGCTTGGGAGGGCGGGGTAGCACAGATACGCAGTATTTT
CASSLGGRGSTDTQYF
>TRBJ2-1|TRBD2|.|TRBV6-5
TGTGCCAGCACCTCGCGGGGAGGGTCCTACAATGAGCAGTTCTTC
CASTSRGGSYNEQFF
>TRBJ1-1|TRBD1|few|TRBV19
TGTGCCAGTAGCCGACAGGGGGCTAGGGCTGAAGCTTTCTTT
CASSRQGARAEAFF
>TRBJ2-3|.|.|TRBV4-1
TGCGCCAGCAGCCAAACCGGGACTTATAGCACAGATACGCAGTATTTT
CASSQTGTYSTDTQYF
>TRBJ2-2|TRBD2|.|TRBV18
TGTGCCAGCTCACCACCTAGCGGGGGTGTCGCGAACACCGGGGAGCTGTTTTTT
CASSPPSGGVANTGELFF
>TRBJ1-5|.|.|TRBV5-5
TGTGCCAGCAGCCAGGGAACCCAGGGGAATCAGCCCCAGCATTTT
CASSQGTQGNQPQHF
>TRBJ1-2|.|.|TRBV5-1
TGCGCCAGCAGCTTGGACAGCTCTAACTATGGCTACACCTTC
CASSLDSSNYGYTF
>TRBJ2-2|.|.|TRBV6-4
TGTGCCAGCAGCGCGAAGTCGGAGGGTCGATCGAACACCGGGGAGCTGTTTTTT
CASSAKSEGRSNTGELFF
>TRBJ2-5|.|.|TRBV7-9
TGTGCCAGCAGCTTACGACAGTGGGAGACCCAGTACTTC
CASSLRQWETQYF
>TRBJ1-4|.|.|TRBV5-1
TGCGCCAGCAGCTTGGGCCGGGGGAGTGATGAAAAACTGTTTTTT
CASSLGRGSDEKLFF
>TRBJ2-3|.|.|TRBV7-8
TGTGCCAGCAGGTTACAACGCAGGGGACGCACAGATACGCAGTATTTT
CASRLQRRGRTDTQYF
>TRBJ2-3|.|.|TRBV9
TGTGCCAGCAGTCAGACAGGACCTCGAGGGGATACGCAGTATTTT
CASSQTGPRGDTQYF
>TRBJ2-1|TRBD1|.|TRBV7-8
TGTGCCAGCAGCTTATTTGTGGGACAGGGGCAGGGGGGGGCCAATGAGCAGTTCTTC
CASSLFVGQGQGGANEQFF
>TRBJ1-2|.|.|TRBV5-4
TGTGCCAGCAGCTTGGGGAGCGAATCGGCCGCGGGCTACACCTTC
CASSLGSESAAGYTF
>TRBJ2-3|TRBD2|.|TRBV18
TGTGCCAGCTCACCATACGAAGTGGGACTAGCCCTAGGTACGCAGTATTTT
CASSPYEVGLALGTQYF
>TRBJ1-5|.|.|TRBV6-5
TGTGCCAGCAGGGCGGGGCCGTATGGCAATCAGCCCCAGCATTTT
CASRAGPYGNQPQHF
>TRBJ1-2|.|.|TRBV6-4
TGTGCCAGCAGTGACGGGGGAGGGTATGGCTACACCTTC
CASSDGGGYGYTF
>TRBJ2-7|.|once|TRBV28
TGTGCCAGCAGTTCCCGGGAGTACGAGCAGTACTTC
CASSSREYEQYF
>TRBJ1-1|.|.|TRBV5-6
TGTGCCAGCAGCTTGGCCCCGGGGAACACTGAAGCTTTCTTT
CASSLAPGNTEAFF
>TRBJ2-3|.|.|TRBV5-6
TGTGCCAGCAGCTTAGTTCCGGCAGATACGCAGTATTTT
CASSLVPADTQYF
>TRBJ2-7|TRBD2|.|TRBV19
TGTGCCAGTAGTACACGGGGGGGTACCTACGAGCAGTACTTC
CASSTRGGTYEQYF
>TRBJ1-4|.|few|TRBV28
TGTGCCAGCATTTCTGGAGATAATGAAAAACTGTTTTTT
CASISGDNEKLFF
>TRBJ2-1|TRBD2|.|TRBV23-1
TGCGCCAGCAGTCTTTCTTTTGTTACTAGCGGGCCAGGCGGTTACAATGAGCAGTTCTTC
CASSLSFVTSGPGGYNEQFF
>TRBJ1-2|TRBD1|few|TRBV6-5
TGTGCCAGCAGACCCGACACAGGGGATGATGGCTACACCTTC
CASRPDTGDDGYTF
>TRBJ2-1|TRBD2|.|TRBV5-1
TGCGCCAGCAGCCCCAAGGGACTAGCGGGAGATGAGCAGTTCTTC
CASSPKGLAGDEQFF
>TRBJ2-7|TRBD2|.|TRBV7-6
TGTGCCAGCAGCTCGGGACTAGCGGGGGGACTCTACGAGCAGTACTTC
CASSSGLAGGLYEQYF
>TRBJ1-6|.|.|TRBV19
TGTGCCAGTAAAGAGCAGGGGAATTCACCCCTCCACTTT
CASKEQGNSPLHF
>TRBJ2-3|.|.|TRBV30
TGTGCCTGGCAGTTCAGTGTAGATACGCAGTATTTT
CAWQFSVDTQYF
>TRBJ1-4|.|.|TRBV30
TGTGCCTGGAGGGCCGGGAATGAAAAACTGTTTTTT
CAWRAGNEKLFF
>TRBJ2-1|.|.|TRBV7-3
TGTGCCAGCAGCCCTTCGGGTGGGAGCCCCTACAATGAGCAGTTCTTC
CASSPSGGSPYNEQFF
>TRBJ2-6|.|.|TRBV27
TGTGCCAGCAGATCAGGCTCGGCCATCTCTGGGGCCAACGTCCTGACTTTC
CASRSGSAISGANVLTF
>TRBJ2-1|TRBD2|.|TRBV19
TGTGCCAGTAGTCTGACTAGCGGGAGTAATCATGAGCAGTTCTTC
CASSLTSGSNHEQFF
>TRBJ1-5|.|.|TRBV19
TGTGCCAGTAGTATAGTTAAACAGCCCCAGCATTTT
CASSIVKQPQHF
>TRBJ1-4|.|few|TRBV6-1
TGTGCCAGCAGTGGGGTGACAGATAATGAAAAACTGTTTTTT
CASSGVTDNEKLFF
>TRBJ2-1|.|few|TRBV11-1
TGTGCCAGCAGCTTAGGAAGGGGTGAGCAGTTCTTC
CASSLGRGEQFF
>TRBJ1-3|.|.|TRBV5-1
TGCGCCAGCAGCCTCCAGGGATTATCTACCTCTGGAAACACCATATATTTT
CASSLQGLSTSGNTIYF
>TRBJ2-5|.|.|TRBV21-1
TGTGCCAGCAGCAACCCCCGACAGGACCAAGAGACCCAGTACTTC
CASSNPRQDQETQYF
>TRBJ2-7|TRBD1|.|TRBV18
TGTGCCAGCTCACCCCCGACAGGGAGTCGCGAGCAGTACTTC
CASSPPTGSREQYF
>TRBJ2-3|.|few|TRBV27
TGTGCCAGCACCCTGAGGGCCCAAAAAACAGATACGCAGTATTTT
CASTLRAQKTDTQYF
>TRBJ1-2|.|.|TRBV5-1
TGCGCCAGCAGCCGGGAGGGGGGATACAGCTATGGCTACACCTTC
CASSREGGYSYGYTF
>TRBJ2-2|TRBD2|.|TRBV27
TGTGCCAGCACAGGACTAGCAGGGAGTACGGGGTTCCACACCGGGGAGCTGTTTTTT
CASTGLAGSTGFHTGELFF
>TRBJ2-3|TRBD1|.|TRBV11-1
TGTGCCAGCAGAAAATTTACAGGGGCCCCCACAGATACGCAGTATTTT
CASRKFTGAPTDTQYF
>TRBJ2-7|.|.|TRBV5-4
TGTGCCAGCAGCGTGGACTCCCCAGGGGAGCAGTACTTC
CASSVDSPGEQYF
>TRBJ2-3|.|.|TRBV27
TGTGCCAGCAGTTTAAAGAGTCGTGGTGTCTATACGCAGTATTTT
CASSLKSRGVYTQYF
>TRBJ1-5|TRBD1|.|TRBV19
TGTGCCAGTAGTATAGGGGACAGGACTAATCAGCCCCAGCATTTT
CASSIGDRTNQPQHF
>TRBJ2-5|TRBD1|few|TRBV19
TGTGCCAGTAGTATAGACTGGACAGGGCAGGAGACCCAGTACTTC
CASSIDWTGQETQYF
>TRBJ1-2|.|.|TRBV4-1
TGCGCCAGCAGGGGCCACAGCTATGGCTACACCTTC
CASRGHSYGYTF
>TRBJ2-7|TRBD2|.|TRBV5-1
TGCGCCAGCAGCGGGGGGGACTGGGGCTCCTACGAGCAGTACTTC
CASSGGDWGSYEQYF
>TRBJ2-2|.|.|TRBV6-4
TGTGCCAGCAGTAACAGGGAGAAGACCGGGGAGCTGTTTTTT
CASSNREKTGELFF
>TRBJ1-3|TRBD1|few|TRBV2
TGTGCCAGCAGTGAAGGGGTCAGGGGGCGAGACACCATATATTTT
CASSEGVRGRDTIYF
>TRBJ1-4|TRBD1|.|TRBV19
TGTGCCAGTAGTATGGGACAGGGCCGTAATGAAAAACTGTTTTTT
CASSMGQGRNEKLFF
>TRBJ2-7|TRBD2|.|TRBV27
TGTGCCAGCAGTTTTCGACTAGCGGGCGCAACAGGCTACGAGCAGTACTTC
CASSFRLAGATGYEQYF
>TRBJ2-7|TRBD2|few|TRBV6-1
TGTGCCAGCAGTGAAGCACTAGCGGGAATGAGCTCCTACGAGCAGTACTTC
CASSEALAGMSSYEQYF